The clone carrying this T cell receptor beta chain was counted a few times. Its antigen is as yet unknown. This sample was included in a study of cytomegalovirus exposure and HLA in healthy donors. As for the study in general: Falling in the Caucasian-associated ancestry cluster were approximately 86% of some 400 genotyped donors. General study findings and limits: Most subjects had HLA-A and HLA-B alleles reportedly predicted accurately by TCR beta sequences. Later analysis reportedly placed an Asian-associated ancestry cluster below the approximately 700-donor mean in N-insertions. Analyzed later, association rates of TCRs varied across HLA loci, with DRB1 most and HLA-C fewest.

Germline CDR1 MNHNS, CDR2 SASEGT. Trimming removed 9 bases at V and 2 bases at J, with 16 bases between. The CDR3 runs 14 residues. Both 60 Vbeta primers and 13 Jbeta primers went into the PCR. Profiling relied on immunoSEQ multiplex PCR, and the TCRdb table lists in-frame clones only, not all of them. The table includes over 50,000 clones, roughly 77% detected once. This sequence was found in a female donor in good health and CMV-seronegative. This chain joins TRBV6-1 and TRBJ1-1; maybe TRBD1 (5 bases). Sample: PBMCs. Here the CDR3 reads CASSERGDNTEAFF. CDR3 coding DNA: TGTGCCAGTTCAGAACGGGGGGACAACACTGAAGCTTTCTTT.